This T cell receptor beta chain was documented in a study of vaccination effects on CD4 cells after COVID-19. Across the study: Either the mRNA-1273 or the BNT162b2 vaccine was given to participants as two doses.

This clone was picked up a small number of times. Its antigen is unknown. Antigen-specific CD4+ T cell clonotypes were called by their expansion after viral peptide-pool culture in ViraFEST. Culture lasted about 10 days before CD4+ T cell isolation. Neither prior SARS-CoV-2 infection nor positive nucleocapsid antibodies were present in the vaccine recipients. The junction had 1 base not matched to a gene; V was cut back by 8 bases and J by 10 bases. Germline V gene sequence: CDR1 MNHNS, CDR2 SASEGT. The CDR3 contains 11 residues. Profiling relied on immunoSEQ multiplex PCR, and the TCRdb table lists in-frame clones only, not all of them. The sample has 65,000 or so clones, more than 70% seen once.

This sample comprised CD4+ T cells from PBMCs cultured with HCoV-NL63 spike peptides, obtained before COVID-19 vaccination. The V and J genes are TRBV6-1 and TRBJ1-4; TRBD1 aligns across 10 bases. The TCR sequence derives from a human donor who received a COVID-19 vaccine. CDR3 DNA sequence: TGTGCCAGCCGGACAGGGGGAAAACTGTTTTTT. Its translation is CASRTGGKLFF.